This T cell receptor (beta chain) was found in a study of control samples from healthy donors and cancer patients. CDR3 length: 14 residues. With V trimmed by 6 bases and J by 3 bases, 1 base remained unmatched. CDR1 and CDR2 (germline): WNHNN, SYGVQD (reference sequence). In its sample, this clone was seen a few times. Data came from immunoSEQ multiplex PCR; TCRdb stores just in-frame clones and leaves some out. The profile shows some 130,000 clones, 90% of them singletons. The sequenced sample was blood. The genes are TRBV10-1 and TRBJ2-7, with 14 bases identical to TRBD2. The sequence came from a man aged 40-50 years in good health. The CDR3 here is CASRTSGGVYEQYF. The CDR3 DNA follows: TGCGCCAGCAGGACTAGCGGGGGGGTCTACGAGCAGTACTTC.